This is a list of T cell receptor beta chains from one sample in a study of STAT5B mutations in CD4+ large granular lymphocyte leukemia. Here immunoSEQ multiplex PCR was the method, and the copy in TCRdb shows in-frame clones only, minus some. The sample lists tens of thousands of clones; approximately 76% were seen once. Sequencing was performed on CD4+ T cells from blood buffy coats. All receptors come from a human donor in good health. Each CDR3 is given with its conserved first and last residue. D genes are given only for firm matches. Not all rows give a size; the values are once, few, many and, for expanded clones, a class.

abundance	d_gene	v_gene	j_gene	CDR3aa	CDR3nt
-	-	TRBV27	TRBJ1-5	CASSFLSVEGNQPQHF	TGTGCCAGCAGTTTTTTGTCCGTAGAGGGCAATCAGCCCCAGCATTTT
-	-	TRBV14	TRBJ2-4	CASSQDSFIQYF	TGTGCCAGCAGCCAAGATTCCTTTATTCAGTACTTC
-	-	TRBV18	TRBJ2-7	CASSPKGDGGYEQYF	TGTGCCAGCTCACCGAAGGGGGACGGTGGTTACGAGCAGTACTTC
-	-	TRBV4-1	TRBJ1-1	CASSQESPGYGTEAFF	TGCGCCAGCAGCCAAGAATCCCCAGGGTACGGCACTGAAGCTTTCTTT
-	-	TRBV18	TRBJ1-2	CASSPVAGSTNYGYTF	TGTGCCAGCTCACCGGTAGCAGGGTCCACGAACTATGGCTACACCTTC
-	-	TRBV5-1	TRBJ2-3	CASSSGTFSTDTQYF	TGCGCCAGCAGCTCTGGGACATTCAGCACAGATACGCAGTATTTT
-	-	TRBV30	TRBJ2-7	CAWDSGSYEQYF	TGTGCCTGGGATTCGGGGTCCTACGAGCAGTACTTC
-	-	TRBV19	TRBJ2-7	CASSSHGESSYEQYF	TGTGCCAGTAGTAGTCACGGGGAGAGCTCCTACGAGCAGTACTTC
-	TRBD2	TRBV4-2	TRBJ2-5	CASSLVAGGPLAETQYF	TGTGCCAGCAGCCTGGTAGCGGGGGGGCCTCTCGCGGAGACCCAGTACTTC
-	-	TRBV19	TRBJ1-1	CASSHTGRDTEAFF	TGTGCCAGTAGTCACACGGGGAGGGACACTGAAGCTTTCTTT
-	-	TRBV28	TRBJ1-5	CASFIAGQSNQPQHF	TGTGCCAGCTTTATTGCGGGACAAAGCAATCAGCCCCAGCATTTT
-	-	TRBV19	TRBJ1-1	CASSMTSRVRVNTEAFF	TGTGCCAGTAGTATGACGAGCAGGGTAAGGGTGAACACTGAAGCTTTCTTT
-	TRBD2	TRBV25-1	TRBJ2-1	CASSGLAGYNEQFF	TGTGCCAGCAGTGGACTAGCGGGGTACAATGAGCAGTTCTTC
once	TRBD2	TRBV6-1	TRBJ2-1	CASSAPRVLAGGNNEQFF	TGTGCCAGCAGTGCCCCCCGGGTACTAGCGGGGGGGAACAATGAGCAGTTCTTC
-	TRBD2	TRBV2	TRBJ2-1	CASSYLAGGYNEQFF	TGTGCCAGCAGTTACCTAGCGGGGGGCTACAATGAGCAGTTCTTC
-	-	TRBV27	TRBJ1-1	CASTPLYGNTEAFF	TGTGCCAGCACTCCATTGTACGGGAACACTGAAGCTTTCTTT
-	-	TRBV5-1	TRBJ2-5	CASSLGSPRFQETQYF	TGCGCCAGCAGCTTGGGGTCGCCGAGGTTCCAAGAGACCCAGTACTTC
-	-	TRBV7-9	TRBJ2-7	CASSLDYEQYF	TGTGCCAGCAGCCTAGACTACGAGCAGTACTTC
-	-	TRBV5-6	TRBJ2-7	CASSLDTGYEQYF	TGTGCCAGCAGCTTGGATACAGGCTACGAGCAGTACTTC
-	-	TRBV4-2	TRBJ1-3	CASSQPGSGNTIYF	TGTGCCAGCAGCCAACCAGGTTCTGGAAACACCATATATTTT
-	TRBD1	TRBV6-5	TRBJ1-5	CASSYGQGSNQPQHF	TGTGCCAGCAGTTACGGACAGGGCAGCAATCAGCCCCAGCATTTT
-	-	TRBV19	TRBJ2-7	CASSADGLYEQYF	TGTGCCAGTAGTGCAGACGGACTCTACGAGCAGTACTTC
-	-	TRBV27	TRBJ2-2	CASSSQGSANTGELFF	TGTGCCAGCAGCTCGCAGGGGTCCGCGAACACCGGGGAGCTGTTTTTT
few	-	TRBV27	TRBJ2-7	CASSSPTGREQYF	TGTGCCAGCAGTTCTCCGACAGGGAGGGAGCAGTACTTC
-	-	TRBV18	TRBJ2-3	CASSPKGGTDTQYF	TGTGCCAGCTCACCCAAAGGGGGCACAGATACGCAGTATTTT
-	-	TRBV5-6	TRBJ2-5	CASSLTHQETQYF	TGTGCCAGCAGCCTGACTCATCAAGAGACCCAGTACTTC
-	TRBD1	TRBV5-5	TRBJ2-7	CASSLGPGGGEQYF	TGTGCCAGCAGCTTGGGGCCAGGGGGCGGCGAGCAGTACTTC
-	-	TRBV6-5	TRBJ1-2	CASRLQGINGGYTF	TGTGCCAGCAGGCTTCAGGGGATTAATGGTGGCTACACCTTC
few	-	TRBV30	TRBJ1-4	CAWQISTNEKLFF	TGTGCCTGGCAGATCTCAACTAATGAAAAACTGTTTTTT
-	-	TRBV7-8	TRBJ2-7	CASIQTRGTHEQYF	TGTGCCAGCATCCAGACTCGGGGAACCCACGAGCAGTACTTC
-	TRBD1	TRBV19	TRBJ2-5	CASSPGTGDETQYF	TGTGCCAGTAGTCCCGGGACAGGGGATGAGACCCAGTACTTC
-	-	TRBV7-2	TRBJ1-6	CASSLGRDGSPLHF	TGTGCCAGCAGCCTCGGCAGGGATGGTTCACCCCTCCACTTT
-	-	TRBV7-9	TRBJ1-3	CASSLVSISSSGNTIYF	TGTGCCAGCAGCTTAGTTTCCATCTCGAGCTCTGGAAACACCATATATTTT
-	TRBD1	TRBV9	TRBJ2-7	CASSPQGATGEQYF	TGTGCCAGCAGCCCCCAGGGGGCGACCGGGGAGCAGTACTTC
-	-	TRBV6-1	TRBJ1-2	CASSEITGPEDGYTF	TGTGCCAGCAGTGAAATTACAGGCCCCGAAGATGGCTACACCTTC
few	-	TRBV5-8	TRBJ1-2	CASSSGRVNYGYTF	TGTGCCAGCAGCTCCGGACGGGTTAACTATGGCTACACCTTC
-	-	TRBV7-9	TRBJ2-7	CASSRRELLSYEQYF	TGTGCCAGCAGCCGCCGGGAACTCCTCTCCTACGAGCAGTACTTC
-	TRBD1	TRBV27	TRBJ1-1	CASRRGFLTGKIWSFF	TGTGCCAGCAGGAGGGGTTTTTTGACAGGGAAGATTTGGTCTTTCTTT
-	TRBD1	TRBV30	TRBJ1-4	CAWTGQGGEKLFF	TGTGCCTGGACCGGACAGGGGGGGGAAAAACTGTTTTTT
-	-	TRBV5-4	TRBJ2-7	CASSSGIIAGQYF	TGTGCCAGCAGCTCCGGAATCATCGCCGGGCAGTACTTC